The 20 T cell receptor beta chains presented below share a single source sample, sequenced in a study of cytomegalovirus exposure and HLA in healthy donors. Method: immunoSEQ multiplex PCR; TCRdb's copy keeps in-frame clones and lacks some. The repertoire includes 140,000 to 150,000 clones, roughly 93% of them detected once, and approximately 1.8% sits in the top ten. The sequencing sample was made of PBMCs. These TCRs come from a young man in good health and CMV-seropositive.

As DNA, the CDR3 is TGTGCCACCAGCAGTCAGACTAGCGGATCCTACGAGCAGTACTTC. It codes for CATSSQTSGSYEQYF. V is TRBV15 and J is TRBJ2-7; 9 nucleotides agree with TRBD2. This CDR3 region has 15 residues. With 3 bases clipped from V and 1 base from J, the junction kept 4 bases outside the gene matches. CDR1 LNHNV and CDR2 YYDKDF come from the germline V gene (reference sequence).

The V gene is TRBV28, the J gene TRBJ2-7, with 7 bases identical to TRBD1. CDR3 length: 20 residues. Germline V gene data show CDR1 as MDHEN and CDR2 as SYDVKM. V was pared by 2 bases and J by 6 bases, with 25 bases of the junction left unmatched. This chain's CDR3 is CASSLRIGGPTRPLAVEQYF. The DNA for the CDR3 is TGTGCCAGCAGTTTAAGGATAGGGGGCCCAACTAGGCCTCTAGCCGTCGAGCAGTACTTC. Supplemented by reference TRBV28 and TRBJ2-7, the full variable domain reads DVKVTQSSRYLVKRTGEKVFLECVQDMDHENMFWYRQDPGLGLRLIYFSYDVKMKEKGDIPEGYSVSREKKERFSLILESASTNQTSMYLCASSLRIGGPTRPLAVEQYFGPGTRLTVT.

The chain carries TRBV5-4 and TRBJ2-7; D may be TRBD2 (5 bases). V lost 4 bases to trimming and J lost 6 bases, with 14 bases between them. The CDR3 consists of 13 residues. Germline-derived CDR1 and CDR2 are SGHNT and YYREEE (reference sequence). CDR3 nucleotide sequence: TGTGCCAGCAGCATAACCGAGCGGCGCGAGCAGTACTTC. It yields the protein CASSITERREQYF. Together with reference TRBV5-4 and TRBJ2-7, the CDR3 gives the full variable domain: ETGVTQSPTHLIKTRGQQVTLRCSSQSGHNTVSWYQQALGQGPQFIFQYYREEENGRGNFPPRFSGLQFPNYSSELNVNALELDDSALYLCASSITERREQYFGPGTRLTVT.

The chain links TRBV28 to TRBJ2-2; no clear D gene. V was trimmed by 2 bases and J by 3 bases, leaving 4 bases between them. This CDR3 has 13 amino acids. Germline V gene lookup returns CDR1 MDHEN and CDR2 SYDVKM. Here the CDR3 DNA reads TGTGCCAGCAGTTTACAGGACACCGGGGAGCTGTTTTTT. Amino acids: CASSLQDTGELFF.

J is TRBJ1-2 and V is TRBV6-5; 7 nucleotides align to TRBD1. The CDR3 spans 14 residues. Germline assignment: CDR1 MNHEY and CDR2 SVGAGI. V shed 2 bases and J 7 bases; nucleotides not matched to a gene: 7. Here the CDR3 reads CASSYRGLISGYTF. CDR3 coding DNA: TGTGCCAGCAGTTACAGGGGGCTAATAAGTGGCTACACCTTC.

V is TRBV7-2 and J is TRBJ2-1; 10 nucleotides line up with TRBD2. From germline, CDR1 is SGHTA and CDR2 FQGNSA. Unmatched junction bases numbered 5, after V lost 5 bases and J lost 4 bases. The CDR3 covers 15 residues. In DNA, the CDR3 is TGTGCCAGCAGCAGACTAGCGGGTCCGTACAATGAGCAGTTCTTC. Translation gives CASSRLAGPYNEQFF.

The chain carries TRBV19 and TRBJ1-5, with 10 bases aligning to TRBD1. The CDR3 extends over 15 amino acids. Germline trimming cut 5 bases from V and 3 bases from J; bases unmatched to any gene: 4. The germline V gene encodes CDR1 LNHDA and CDR2 SQIVND (reference sequence). CDR3 DNA: TGTGCCAGTAGTCTCGACAGGGGGCCCAATCAGCCCCAGCATTTT. Translation gives CASSLDRGPNQPQHF. Full variable domain (rest looked up from reference TRBV19 and TRBJ1-5): DGGITQSPKYLFRKEGQNVTLSCEQNLNHDAMYWYRQDPGQGLRLIYYSQIVNDFQKGDIAEGYSVSREKKESFPLTVTSAQKNPTAFYLCASSLDRGPNQPQHFGDGTRLSIL.

The chain has TRBV7-9 and TRBJ2-1, with D perhaps TRBD2 (6 bases). The ends were cut back, 11 bases at V and 6 bases at J, with 14 bases in the middle. The CDR3 covers 12 residues. Germline CDR1 is SEHNR and CDR2 is FQNEAQ (reference sequence). CDR3 protein: CAGSRRGNEQFF. CDR3 sequence (DNA): TGTGCCGGATCCCGGCGGGGCAATGAGCAGTTCTTC.

This chain uses TRBV6-9 with TRBJ2-2; 12 nucleotides align to TRBD2. With V trimmed by 7 bases and J by 3 bases, 6 bases remained unmatched. The germline V gene has CDR1 MNHGY and CDR2 SVAAGI. The CDR3 runs to 16 residues. CDR3 amino acids: CASILTSGSYTGELFF. The CDR3 DNA reads TGTGCCAGCATCCTGACTAGCGGGAGTTACACCGGGGAGCTGTTTTTT.

The gene calls are TRBV6-6 and TRBJ2-1; TRBD2 aligns across 9 bases. V trimming: 5 bases; J trimming: 7 bases; junction bases outside the gene matches: 12. The CDR3 has 16 amino acids. The V gene's germline CDR1 is MNHNY and CDR2 SVGAGI (reference sequence). The CDR3 DNA follows: TGTGCCAGCAGTCCCCCCTGGGCGGGAGGGCCGAATGAGCAGTTCTTC. It codes for CASSPPWAGGPNEQFF.

The chain recombines TRBV7-2 with TRBJ2-7; 10 nucleotides align to TRBD1. This CDR3 spans 13 amino acids. Trimming at V came to 5 bases and at J to 7 bases, leaving 5 bases not matched to a gene. Germline loops: CDR1 SGHTA, CDR2 FQGNSA. CDR3 protein: CASSRQGAREQYF. CDR3 DNA: TGTGCCAGCAGCCGACAGGGGGCTAGGGAGCAGTACTTC. Full variable domain (outside the CDR3, taken from reference TRBV7-2 and TRBJ2-7): GAGVSQSPSNKVTEKGKDVELRCDPISGHTALYWYRQSLGQGLEFLIYFQGNSAPDKSGLPSDRFSAERTGGSVSTLTIQRTQQEDSAVYLCASSRQGAREQYFGPGTRLTVT.

CDR3 in DNA: TGCAGCGTTGAAGAAGACTGGGGCGAGACCCAGTACTTC. Protein product: CSVEEDWGETQYF. V is TRBV29-1 and J is TRBJ2-5; D is perhaps TRBD1 (5 bases). CDR1 and CDR2 (germline): SQVTM, ANQGSEA. CDR3 length: 13 residues. V dropped 0 bases and J dropped 5 bases, with 10 bases sitting between them. Full variable domain (outside the CDR3, taken from reference TRBV29-1 and TRBJ2-5): SAVISQKPSRDICQRGTSLTIQCQVDSQVTMMFWYRQQPGQSLTLIATANQGSEATYESGFVIDKFPISRPNLTFSTLTVSNMSPEDSSIYLCSVEEDWGETQYFGPGTRLLVL.

The rearrangement joins TRBV30 to TRBJ1-4, with D perhaps TRBD1 (5 bases). The V and J ends lost 5 bases and 6 bases respectively, with 28 bases between them. The CDR3 is 18 residues long. Germline CDR1 GTSNPN, CDR2 SVGIG (reference sequence). This chain's CDR3 is CAWAFPPGLWDEDEKLFF. CDR3 nucleotide sequence: TGTGCCTGGGCCTTCCCTCCGGGACTTTGGGACGAGGATGAAAAACTGTTTTTT.

The V call is TRBV11-2, the J call TRBJ2-1; 7 positions match TRBD1. The CDR3 is 14 amino acids. The V gene's germline CDR1 is SGHAT and CDR2 FQNNGV. V lost 5 bases to trimming and J lost 6 bases; unmatched junction nucleotides: 7. In DNA, the CDR3 is TGTGCCAGCAGCCGGACAGGAGCCGGCAATGAGCAGTTCTTC. Translation gives CASSRTGAGNEQFF.

The chain links TRBV10-3 to TRBJ1-1, with D uncertain. This CDR3 comprises 13 residues. Trimming left V 4 bases short and J 6 bases short, with 12 bases between. Germline-derived CDR1 and CDR2 are ENHRY and SYGVKD. CDR3 nucleotide sequence: TGTGCCATCAGTGCAGGACTCGTGGCTGAAGCTTTCTTT. This encodes CAISAGLVAEAFF.

The chain joins TRBV2 to TRBJ2-5, with TRBD2 matching over 7 bases. Unmatched junction bases numbered 20, after V lost 5 bases and J lost 2 bases. This CDR3 has 19 amino acids. From germline, CDR1 is SNHLY and CDR2 FYNNEI. The CDR3 loop reads CASSQNRGVRGSTQETQYF. The DNA of the CDR3 is TGTGCCAGCAGTCAAAACCGGGGGGTGAGAGGAAGTACTCAAGAGACCCAGTACTTC.

This rearrangement joins TRBV28 to TRBJ1-2, with D unresolved. Germline V gives CDR1 MDHEN, CDR2 SYDVKM. The CDR3 loop spans 13 amino acids. Between the trimmed V and J ends, which lost 1 base and 8 bases, there was a span of 11 bases. The chain's CDR3 is CASSLLSGSGYTF. CDR3 in DNA: TGTGCCAGCAGTTTATTGTCCGGGAGCGGCTACACCTTC.

The table lists this clone with a count of one. The chain is built from TRBV28 and TRBJ2-7, with 10 positions matching TRBD1. The CDR3 covers 14 residues. Germline V gene sequence: CDR1 MDHEN, CDR2 SYDVKM. V was clipped by 8 bases and J by 1 base; unmatched bases: 5. CDR3 bases: TGTGCCAGCTTTGGGACAGGGGTATCCTACGAGCAGTACTTC. The encoded protein is CASFGTGVSYEQYF.

The chain uses TRBV7-8 and TRBJ2-7; D might be TRBD1 (5 bases). The CDR3 extends over 14 amino acids. Between the trimmed V and J ends, which lost 2 bases and 4 bases, there was a span of 12 bases. The germline V gene has CDR1 SGHVS and CDR2 FQNEAQ. The chain's CDR3 is CASSLNGRDYEQYF. The CDR3 DNA is TGTGCCAGCAGCTTAAACGGCAGGGATTACGAGCAGTACTTC.

The chain joins TRBV5-6 to TRBJ2-1, with 13 bases fitting TRBD2. This CDR3 is 15 amino acids long. The germline V gene has CDR1 SGHDT and CDR2 YYEEEE. J gave up 8 bases and V 2 bases, and 4 bases lay outside the gene matches. CDR3 sequence reads: CASSFGLAGVYEQFF. The CDR3 DNA reads TGTGCCAGCAGCTTCGGACTAGCGGGAGTCTATGAGCAGTTCTTC. Filled out from reference TRBV5-6 and TRBJ2-1, the complete variable domain reads DAGVTQSPTHLIKTRGQQVTLRCSPKSGHDTVSWYQQALGQGPQFIFQYYEEEERQRGNFPDRFSGHQFPNYSSELNVNALLLGDSALYLCASSFGLAGVYEQFFGPGTRLTVL.